This section outlines one TCR beta chain sequence together with its context. Its antigen is undetermined. This sample was taken from a study of vaccination and CD4 T cells after COVID-19. Across the whole study: Median time from second vaccine dose to sampling was 72 days (14 to 241).

The Oncomine TCR Beta short-read assay generated sequence data from the DNA of cultured CD4+ T cells. TCRdb re-called the PCR reads with MiXCR, one entry per CDR3 protein. The table includes 25,000 to 30,000 distinct CDR3 sequences, less than 60% detected once. The treatment denotes: approximately 10-day PBMC culture with coronavirus spike peptide pools or control peptides (ViraFEST assay). The study's findings and limits: The researchers studied relatively few convalescent patients and omitted early post-infection timepoints. A nonsignificant median increase from around 20 to 38 SARS-CoV-2-reactive clonotypes was observed.

This specimen was CD4+ T cells from blood, cultured in vitro, taken before SARS-CoV-2 vaccination. This sequence originates from a human donor who received a COVID-19 vaccine.

The DNA of the CDR3 is TGTGCCAGCAGCCCATCGAGCGGGGGGTCCTACTCCTACGAGCAGTACTTC. Encoded protein: CASSPSSGGSYSYEQYF. The chain is built from TRBV7-9 and TRBJ2-7; TRBD2 agrees at 9 bases. Germline V CDR1 and CDR2: SEHNR, FQNEAQ (reference sequence). V shed 5 bases and J 0 bases; nucleotides not matched to a gene: 11. CDR3 length: 17 residues.